The present T cell receptor (beta chain) was sequenced within a study of neurological immune-mediated disorders. The time point was: longitudinal time-point 3. CDR1 SGHNT and CDR2 YENEEA come from the germline V gene. Unmatched junction bases numbered 5, after V lost 0 bases and J lost 4 bases. The CDR3 is 16 residues long. The authors produced cDNA by 5'RACE using 10-nucleotide random UMIs. MiXCR, applied by TCRdb to the 5' RACE reads, yields one record per CDR3 protein. The sample lists around 49,000 distinct CDR3 sequences, about 12% occurring once. The gene calls are TRBV11-3 and TRBJ2-4, with 8 bases identical to TRBD1. The origin of this receptor is a male donor with HTLV-1-associated myelopathy (HAM/TSP). Input material: PBMCs. Here the CDR3 reads CASSLDPRGLKNIQYF. The CDR3 DNA reads as TGTGCCAGCAGCTTAGATCCCAGGGGGCTAAAAAACATTCAGTACTTC.